A single sample is the source of the 7 T cell receptor beta chains below, sequenced in a study of blood T cells in healthy people across ages. Primers used in a second PCR of about 7 to 12 cycles were a sample-barcoded 5' primer and a J-beta primer mix. TCRdb itself ran the 5' RACE reads through MiXCR, one entry per CDR3 protein. The top ten hold about 11% of the sample, which has fewer than 2,000,000 distinct CDR3 sequences, about 32% seen once. The source material was blood. These receptors originate from a woman younger than 45 in good health.

Worth noting for this clonotype: This likely comes from a read error, as the CDR3 has no conserved phenylalanine or tryptophan at its end. The chain couples TRBV4-1 to TRBJ1-2; tentative D call: TRBD1 (5 bases). The CDR3 sequence is 17 residues long. Trimming removed 0 bases at V and 4 bases at J, with 18 bases between. Germline V gene data show CDR1 as MGHRA and CDR2 as YSYEKL. CDR3 nucleotide sequence: TGCGCCAGCAGCCAAGAGGCTTTTGGGGGTGAAAGCTATGGCTACACCCTC. Amino acids: CASSQEAFGGESYGYTL.

The J gene is TRBJ1-2, the V gene TRBV3-1, with D perhaps matching TRBD1 (6 bases). Germline-derived CDR1 and CDR2 are LGHDT and YNNKEL (reference sequence). The CDR3 is 15 residues long. V lost 4 bases to trimming and J lost 3 bases, with 15 bases between them. CDR3 sequence: CASSRDGGRYYGYTF. The DNA for the CDR3 is TGTGCCAGCAGCCGGGACGGGGGGCGGTACTATGGCTACACCTTC.

There are a few counts of this clonotype. The rearrangement joins TRBV10-3 to TRBJ2-7; TRBD1 agrees at 8 bases. The CDR3 length is 12 residues. The germline CDR1 and CDR2 sequences are ENHRY and SYGVKD. Trimming cost V 10 bases and J 6 bases; bases outside gene matches: 8. CDR3 in amino acids: CATSQTGVEQYF. The CDR3 DNA is TGTGCCACCAGCCAGACAGGGGTCGAGCAGTACTTC.

The V and J genes are TRBV10-3 and TRBJ1-1; a weak D match, TRBD1 (5 bases). This CDR3 spans 17 amino acids. Trimming pared 3 bases from V and 0 bases from J, leaving 17 bases between. Germline assignment: CDR1 ENHRY and CDR2 SYGVKD. As DNA, the CDR3 is TGTGCCATCAGTGATTCGGGCAGGGTCGAGATGAACACTGAAGCTTTCTTT. This translates into CAISDSGRVEMNTEAFF.

The gene calls are TRBV5-1 and TRBJ1-1, with D hard to call. Looked up from germline, CDR1 is SGHRS and CDR2 is YFSETQ. With 4 bases removed from V and 4 bases from J, the gap between germline ends came to 20 bases. The CDR3 has 16 residues. The CDR3 region has the DNA TGCGCCAGCAGCCCCGACCTGGATTTATCGGGCACTGAAGCTTTCTTT. Encoded protein: CASSPDLDLSGTEAFF.

The gene calls are TRBV6-5 and TRBJ2-6; D is possibly TRBD2 (6 bases). Germline lookup yields CDR1 MNHEY and CDR2 SVGAGI. The CDR3 extends over 15 amino acids. Trimming removed 2 bases from V and 2 bases from J, with 7 bases in between. This CDR3 reads CASSYGGTGANVLTF. CDR3 DNA sequence: TGTGCCAGCAGTTACGGGGGGACTGGGGCCAACGTCCTGACTTTC.

This clonotype was counted many times. The chain employs TRBV20-1 and TRBJ2-7; tentatively, D is TRBD1 (6 bases). The CDR3 consists of 11 residues. Trimming stripped 4 bases from V and 2 bases from J, with 6 bases between. Germline V CDR1 and CDR2: DFQATT, SNEGSKA (reference sequence). CDR3 region: CSATGAYEQYF. The CDR3 coding sequence is TGCAGTGCTACAGGGGCCTACGAGCAGTACTTC.